The text below deals with one TCR beta chain. The data were taken from a study of beta chain features in type 1 diabetes. In the study overall: Examination covered around 98 million sorted cells spanning all samples.

The CDR3 extends over 10 amino acids. Germline V gene sequence: CDR1 SQVTM, CDR2 ANQGSEA. V shed 7 bases and J shed 9 bases, with 11 bases lying between them. Of the isolated RNA, all was reverse transcribed, and so the sequenced material was expressed TCRB transcripts. TCRdb keeps only in-frame clones here, not all; method: immunoSEQ multiplex PCR. The data hold 200,000 to 250,000 clones, with about 71% observed a single time. Sequenced material: naive CD4+ T cells from blood. The sequence came from a man aged 30-40 years in good health. This rearrangement joins TRBV29-1 to TRBJ2-3, with D unclear. CDR3 bases: TGCAGCGGTTCCTCGGAAACGCAGTATTTT. It translates to CSGSSETQYF.